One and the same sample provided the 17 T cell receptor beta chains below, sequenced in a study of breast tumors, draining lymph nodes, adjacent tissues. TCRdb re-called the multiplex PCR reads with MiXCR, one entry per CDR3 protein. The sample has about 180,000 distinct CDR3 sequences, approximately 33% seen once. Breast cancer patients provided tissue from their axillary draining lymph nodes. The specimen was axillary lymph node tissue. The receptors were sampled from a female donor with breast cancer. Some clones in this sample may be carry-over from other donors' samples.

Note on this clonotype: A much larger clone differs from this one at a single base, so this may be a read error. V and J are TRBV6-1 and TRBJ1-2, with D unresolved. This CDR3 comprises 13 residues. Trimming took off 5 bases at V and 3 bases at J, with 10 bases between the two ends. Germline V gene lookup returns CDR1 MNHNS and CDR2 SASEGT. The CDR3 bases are TGTGCCAGCAGTCAAGAGAAGTACTATGGCTACACCTTC. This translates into CASSQEKYYGYTF.

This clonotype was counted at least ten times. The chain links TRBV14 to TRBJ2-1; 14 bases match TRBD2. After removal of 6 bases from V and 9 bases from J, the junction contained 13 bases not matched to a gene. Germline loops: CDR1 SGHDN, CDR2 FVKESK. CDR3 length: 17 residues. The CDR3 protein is CASRRGLAGVEGGEQFF. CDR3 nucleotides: TGTGCCAGCAGGCGGGGACTAGCGGGAGTTGAGGGCGGTGAGCAGTTCTTC.

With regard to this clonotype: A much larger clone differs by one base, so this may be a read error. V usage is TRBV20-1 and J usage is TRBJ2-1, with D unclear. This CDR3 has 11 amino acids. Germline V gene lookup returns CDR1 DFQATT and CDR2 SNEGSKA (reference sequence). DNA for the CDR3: TGCAGTGCTAGTCCTACTTTGTGGCAGTCCTTC. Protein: CSASPTLWQSF.

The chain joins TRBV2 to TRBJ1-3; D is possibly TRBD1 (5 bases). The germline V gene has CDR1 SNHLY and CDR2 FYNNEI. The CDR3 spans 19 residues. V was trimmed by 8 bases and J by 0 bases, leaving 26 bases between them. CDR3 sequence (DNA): TGTGCCAGCTGCGGGGGGAGCTCCTACGAGCAGTACTCTGGAAACACCATATATTTT. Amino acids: CASCGGSSYEQYSGNTIYF.

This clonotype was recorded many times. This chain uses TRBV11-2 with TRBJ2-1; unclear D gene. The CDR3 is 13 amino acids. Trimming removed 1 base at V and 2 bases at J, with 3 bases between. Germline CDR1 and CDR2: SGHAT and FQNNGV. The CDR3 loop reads CASSLGTYNEQFF. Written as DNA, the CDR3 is TGTGCCAGCAGCTTAGGGACCTACAATGAGCAGTTCTTC.

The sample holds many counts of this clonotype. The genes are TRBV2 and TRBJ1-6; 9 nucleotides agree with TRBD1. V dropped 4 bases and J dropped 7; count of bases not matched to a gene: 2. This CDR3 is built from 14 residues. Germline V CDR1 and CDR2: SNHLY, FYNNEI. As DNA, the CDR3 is TGTGCCAGCAGTGGGGACAGGGAAAATTCACCCCTCCACTTT. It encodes CASSGDRENSPLHF.

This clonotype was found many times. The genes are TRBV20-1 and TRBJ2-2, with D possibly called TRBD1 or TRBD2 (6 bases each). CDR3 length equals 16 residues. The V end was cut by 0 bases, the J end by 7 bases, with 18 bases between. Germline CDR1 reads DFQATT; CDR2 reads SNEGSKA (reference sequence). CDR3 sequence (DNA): TGCAGTGCTAGAGATCTGTTCGGGGGCTCGGTCGGGGAGCTGTTTTTT. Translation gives CSARDLFGGSVGELFF.

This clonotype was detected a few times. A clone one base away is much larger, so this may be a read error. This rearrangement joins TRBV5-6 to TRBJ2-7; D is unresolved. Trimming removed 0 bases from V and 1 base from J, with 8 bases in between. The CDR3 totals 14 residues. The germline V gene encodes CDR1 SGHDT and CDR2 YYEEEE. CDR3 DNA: TGTGCCAGCAGCTTGGTTAGGGCATCCTACGAGCAGTACTTC. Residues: CASSLVRASYEQYF.

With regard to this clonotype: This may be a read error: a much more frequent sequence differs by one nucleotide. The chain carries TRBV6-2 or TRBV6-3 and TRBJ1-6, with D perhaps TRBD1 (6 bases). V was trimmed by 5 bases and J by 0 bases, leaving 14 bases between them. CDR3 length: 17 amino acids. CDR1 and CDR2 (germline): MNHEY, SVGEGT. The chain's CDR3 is CASSHGQFSSYNSPLHF. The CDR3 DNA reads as TGTGCCAGCAGTCACGGACAGTTCAGCTCCTATAATTCACCCCTCCACTTT.

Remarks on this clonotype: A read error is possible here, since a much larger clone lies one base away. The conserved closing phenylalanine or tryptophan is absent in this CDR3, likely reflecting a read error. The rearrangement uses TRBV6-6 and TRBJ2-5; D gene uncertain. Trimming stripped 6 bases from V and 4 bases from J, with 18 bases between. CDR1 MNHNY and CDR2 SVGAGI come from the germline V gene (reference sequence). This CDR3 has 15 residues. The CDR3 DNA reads TGTGCCAGCAGCTACGACTTAGGACGGAGAGAGACCCAGTACTCC. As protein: CASSYDLGRRETQYS.

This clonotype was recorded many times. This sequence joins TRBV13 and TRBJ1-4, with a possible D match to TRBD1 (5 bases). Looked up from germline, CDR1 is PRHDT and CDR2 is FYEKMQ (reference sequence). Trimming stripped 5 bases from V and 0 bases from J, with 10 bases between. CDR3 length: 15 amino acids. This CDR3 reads CASSRDSTTNEKLFF. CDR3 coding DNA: TGTGCCAGCAGCCGCGACAGTACAACTAATGAAAAACTGTTTTTT.

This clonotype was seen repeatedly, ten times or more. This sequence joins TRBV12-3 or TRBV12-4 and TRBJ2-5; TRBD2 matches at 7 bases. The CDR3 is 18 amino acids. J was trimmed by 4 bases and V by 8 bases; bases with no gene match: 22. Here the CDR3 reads CASYLRREERPWRETQYF. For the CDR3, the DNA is TGTGCCAGCTACCTCCGACGGGAGGAACGTCCGTGGAGAGAGACCCAGTACTTC.

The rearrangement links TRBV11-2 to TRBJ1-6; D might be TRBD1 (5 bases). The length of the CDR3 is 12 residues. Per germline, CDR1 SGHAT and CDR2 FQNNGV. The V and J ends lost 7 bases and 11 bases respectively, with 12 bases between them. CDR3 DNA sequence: TGTGCCAGCAACCAAAAGGGGACACCCCTCCACTTT. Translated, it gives CASNQKGTPLHF.

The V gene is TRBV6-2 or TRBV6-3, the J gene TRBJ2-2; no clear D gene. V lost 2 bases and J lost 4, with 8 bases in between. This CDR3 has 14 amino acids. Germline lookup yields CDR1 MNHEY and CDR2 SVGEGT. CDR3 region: CASSYGRFTGELFF. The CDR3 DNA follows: TGTGCCAGCAGTTACGGACGATTCACCGGGGAGCTGTTTTTT.

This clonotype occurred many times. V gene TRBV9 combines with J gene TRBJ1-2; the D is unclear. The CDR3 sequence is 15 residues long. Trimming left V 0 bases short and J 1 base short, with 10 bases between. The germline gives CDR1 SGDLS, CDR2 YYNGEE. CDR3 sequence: CASSVGVTDNYGYTF. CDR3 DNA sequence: TGTGCCAGCAGCGTAGGGGTTACTGATAACTATGGCTACACCTTC. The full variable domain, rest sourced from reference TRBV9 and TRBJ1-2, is DSGVTQTPKHLITATGQRVTLRCSPRSGDLSVYWYQQSLDQGLQFLIQYYNGEERAKGNILERFSAQQFPDLHSELNLSSLELGDSALYFCASSVGVTDNYGYTFGSGTRLTVV.

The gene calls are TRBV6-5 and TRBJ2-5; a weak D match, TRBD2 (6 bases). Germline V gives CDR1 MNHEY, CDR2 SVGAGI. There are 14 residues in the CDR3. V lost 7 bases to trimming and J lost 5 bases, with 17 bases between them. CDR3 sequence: CASTPRGGYETQYF. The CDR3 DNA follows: TGTGCCAGCACCCCCCGGGGAGGCTACGAGACCCAGTACTTC.

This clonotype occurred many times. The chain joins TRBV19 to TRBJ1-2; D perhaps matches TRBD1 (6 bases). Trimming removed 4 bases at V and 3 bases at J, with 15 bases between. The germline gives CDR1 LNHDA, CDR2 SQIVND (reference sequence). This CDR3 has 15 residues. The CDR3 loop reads CASSTSGHHDYGYTF. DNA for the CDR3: TGTGCCAGTAGTACCTCGGGACACCACGACTATGGCTACACCTTC.